The 20 T cell receptor beta chains below come from one sample, sequenced in a study of T cell responses to AZD1222 COVID-19 vaccine. Clones were sequenced by immunoSEQ multiplex PCR, and TCRdb holds only the in-frame ones, with some missing. The sample lists 98,000 or so clones, approximately 84% occurring once. The sequencing here drew on peripheral blood, taken 28 days after the second AZD1222 dose. The receptors originated from an adult who received the AZD1222 COVID-19 vaccine.

The chain recombines TRBV6-4 with TRBJ2-1; 9 nucleotides agree with TRBD2. The length of the CDR3 is 15 residues. V gave up 6 bases and J gave up 0 bases; unmatched junction bases: 3. Germline V gene data show CDR1 as MRHNA and CDR2 as SNTAGT. DNA of the CDR3: TGTGCCAGCAGCTTTAGCGGGAGCTCCTACAATGAGCAGTTCTTC. This codes for CASSFSGSSYNEQFF.

The chain combines TRBV10-3 with TRBJ1-1; perhaps TRBD1 as D (6 bases). V was trimmed by 3 bases and J by 7 bases, leaving 18 bases between them. The CDR3 totals 15 residues. CDR1 ENHRY and CDR2 SYGVKD come from the germline V gene. CDR3 sequence reads: CAISDSRTVSLEAFF. The CDR3 nucleotides read TGTGCCATCAGTGACTCCCGGACAGTGTCACTTGAAGCTTTCTTT.

The genes are TRBV28 and TRBJ2-7; 10 bases are shared with TRBD2. V was clipped by 7 bases and J by 6 bases; unmatched bases: 15. Germline V gene data show CDR1 as MDHEN and CDR2 as SYDVKM. This CDR3 has 16 residues. The DNA of the CDR3 is TGTGCCAGCATCCTGGGCGGGCTAGCGGGAGCGAGCGAGCAGTACTTC. Its protein product is CASILGGLAGASEQYF.

A note on this clone: This sample includes further DNA sequences coding for the same CDR3. This rearrangement joins TRBV12-3 or TRBV12-4 to TRBJ1-2, with D perhaps matching TRBD1 (5 bases). CDR3 length: 13 residues. Trimming took off 3 bases at V and 7 bases at J, with 12 bases between the two ends. The CDR3 DNA reads as TGTGCCAGCAGTTTGGGGCAGGGCGGTGGCTACACCTTC. Translation: CASSLGQGGGYTF.

The chain has TRBV19 and TRBJ2-7; a weak D match, TRBD1 (7 bases). The germline V gene has CDR1 LNHDA and CDR2 SQIVND (reference sequence). The CDR3 is made up of 15 amino acids. Trimming stripped 1 base from V and 1 base from J, with 11 bases between. DNA for the CDR3: TGTGCCAGTAGTATAGGGAGGGACAGTTCCTACGAGCAGTACTTC. This translates into CASSIGRDSSYEQYF.

The chain links TRBV3-1 (or the pseudogene TRBV3-2) to TRBJ1-1, with no clear D. CDR3 length: 12 amino acids. Looked up from germline, CDR1 is LGHDT and CDR2 is YNNKEL (reference sequence). V was shortened by 1 base and J by 10 bases, with 10 bases between the two germline ends. The CDR3 sequence: CASSQGKVGAFF. CDR3 bases: TGTGCCAGCAGCCAAGGGAAGGTGGGAGCTTTCTTT.

This chain connects TRBV14 to TRBJ2-1; TRBD2 might be the D (6 bases). The V end was cut by 0 bases, the J end by 3 bases, with 15 bases between. The CDR3 is made up of 17 amino acids. Germline-derived CDR1 and CDR2 are SGHDN and FVKESK. CDR3 loop: CASSQDRIPGVYNEQFF. The CDR3 DNA is TGTGCCAGCAGCCAAGATCGTATCCCGGGGGTCTACAATGAGCAGTTCTTC.

The chain recombines TRBV2 with TRBJ1-3, with 7 bases aligning to TRBD1. Unmatched junction bases numbered 13, after V lost 2 bases and J lost 0 bases. The CDR3 runs to 19 residues. Germline V gives CDR1 SNHLY, CDR2 FYNNEI. Here the CDR3 reads CASSERGQGWTDSGNTIYF. CDR3 DNA sequence: TGTGCCAGCAGTGAAAGGGGGCAGGGGTGGACCGACTCTGGAAACACCATATATTTT.

V and J are TRBV5-1 and TRBJ1-4, with D hard to call. Trimming took off 0 bases at V and 3 bases at J, with 9 bases between the two ends. Germline loops: CDR1 SGHRS, CDR2 YFSETQ. The length of the CDR3 is 15 residues. The DNA of the CDR3 is TGCGCCAGCAGCTTGGGGCAGTCAGCTAATGAAAAACTGTTTTTT. Amino acids: CASSLGQSANEKLFF.

The rearrangement joins TRBV5-1 to TRBJ1-2; TRBD1 aligns across 9 bases. CDR1 is SGHRS, CDR2 YFSETQ, per germline. With V trimmed by 0 bases and J by 6 bases, 6 bases remained unmatched. This CDR3 is built from 15 residues. CDR3 in DNA: TGCGCCAGCAGCTTGGAGGGACAGGGCTGGGATGGCTACACCTTC. The encoded protein is CASSLEGQGWDGYTF.

The chain couples TRBV9 to TRBJ1-1; D gene uncertain. The ends were cut back, 4 bases at V and 0 bases at J, with 13 bases in the middle. The CDR3 runs 15 residues. CDR1 and CDR2 from the germline V gene are SGDLS and YYNGEE. The DNA of the CDR3 is TGTGCCAGCAGCCCGAACCTTCTTATGAACACTGAAGCTTTCTTT. Protein: CASSPNLLMNTEAFF.

CDR3 loop: CASSSRINEITDTQYF. The CDR3 coding sequence is TGTGCCAGCAGCTCTCGGATTAATGAAATCACAGATACGCAGTATTTT. The chain uses TRBV7-2 and TRBJ2-3; D remains ambiguous. Germline V gene lookup returns CDR1 SGHTA and CDR2 FQGNSA. The germline V and J ends were trimmed by 4 bases and 2 bases, with 16 bases remaining between them. The CDR3 consists of 16 residues.

The gene calls are TRBV29-1 and TRBJ2-3; 11 bases map to TRBD2. The CDR3 is made up of 15 amino acids. Trimming removed 4 bases from V and 5 bases from J; junction bases left unmatched: 8. Germline CDR1 and CDR2: SQVTM and ANQGSEA. CDR3 amino acids: CSVGQLAGAVDTQYF. CDR3 nucleotide sequence: TGCAGCGTTGGGCAACTAGCGGGAGCAGTAGATACGCAGTATTTT.

This sequence joins TRBV6-6 and TRBJ2-7; 9 bases align to TRBD1. In germline, CDR1 is MNHNY, CDR2 SVGAGI (reference sequence). CDR3 length equals 14 residues. V lost 6 bases and J lost 3; bases outside the gene matches: 6. The CDR3: CASRMGQGVYEQYF. CDR3 in DNA: TGTGCCAGCAGGATGGGACAGGGAGTCTACGAGCAGTACTTC.

The CDR3 sequence is CASSGAGVGDTQYF. The CDR3 DNA reads as TGTGCCAGCAGTGGAGCGGGAGTTGGAGATACGCAGTATTTT. The gene calls are TRBV6-1 and TRBJ2-3; TRBD2 aligns across 8 bases. The germline CDR1 and CDR2 sequences are MNHNS and SASEGT. CDR3 size: 14 residues. V was pared by 4 bases and J by 5 bases, with 5 bases of the junction left unmatched.

The chain employs TRBV7-6 and TRBJ2-2; 7 bases fit TRBD2. Germline lookup yields CDR1 SGHVS and CDR2 FNYEAQ. This CDR3 has 16 amino acids. The J segment lost 1 base and the V segment lost 2 bases, leaving 4 bases of the junction unmatched. The CDR3 DNA sequence: TGTGCCAGCAGCTTAACTTTAGCGGGGAACACCGGGGAGCTGTTTTTT. This sequence encodes CASSLTLAGNTGELFF.

The chain has TRBV18 and TRBJ2-2; D is perhaps TRBD1 (5 bases). The germline gives CDR1 KGHSH, CDR2 LQKENI. The CDR3 loop spans 15 amino acids. The V and J ends lost 0 bases and 6 bases respectively, with 11 bases between them. CDR3 protein: CASSPPRVGPGELFF. As DNA, the CDR3 is TGTGCCAGCTCACCACCCAGGGTCGGCCCCGGGGAGCTGTTTTTT.

The V gene is TRBV6-5, the J gene TRBJ2-5, with 7 bases aligning to TRBD1. With 7 bases clipped from V and 5 bases from J, the junction kept 10 bases outside the gene matches. The CDR3 is made up of 14 amino acids. In germline, CDR1 is MNHEY, CDR2 SVGAGI. CDR3 loop: CASTDSDRRETQYF. CDR3 nucleotides: TGTGCCAGCACCGACTCGGACAGGCGGGAGACCCAGTACTTC.

This chain connects TRBV7-9 to TRBJ1-5; 7 nucleotides line up with TRBD1. CDR1 is SEHNR, CDR2 FQNEAQ, per germline (reference sequence). V was clipped by 6 bases and J by 7 bases; unmatched bases: 6. This CDR3 has 13 residues. CDR3 sequence: CASSQTGDQPQHF. The CDR3 region has the DNA TGTGCCAGCAGTCAAACAGGGGACCAGCCCCAGCATTTT. The whole variable domain, filled in from reference TRBV7-9 and TRBJ1-5, reads DTGVSQNPRHKITKRGQNVTFRCDPISEHNRLYWYRQTLGQGPEFLTYFQNEAQLEKSRLLSDRFSAERPKGSFSTLEIQRTEQGDSAMYLCASSQTGDQPQHFGDGTRLSIL.

The rearrangement joins TRBV4-1 to TRBJ2-7; 9 nucleotides agree with TRBD1. The CDR3 loop spans 14 amino acids. Trimming at V came to 6 bases and at J to 5 bases, leaving 8 bases not matched to a gene. CDR1 MGHRA and CDR2 YSYEKL come from the germline V gene. The CDR3 protein is CASSRGTGWDEQYF. CDR3 DNA sequence: TGCGCCAGCAGTCGCGGGACAGGGTGGGACGAGCAGTACTTC.